Here is one T cell receptor beta chain with its context. Treatment defined: oral pan-JAK inhibitor, 5-10 mg twice daily. Alopecia areata patients provided lesional scalp punch biopsies and peripheral blood. Germline CDR1 SQVTM, CDR2 ANQGSEA. The CDR3 consists of 13 residues. The V end lost 4 bases, the J end lost 0 bases, and 4 bases lay between the germline ends. This sample was included in a study of CD8+ T cells in alopecia areata. Study background: Treated individuals took tofacitinib by mouth, 5 to 10 mg twice daily. The duration of tofacitinib was 6 to 18 months, with 6 months off drug afterward.

Investigators isolated RNA and reverse transcribed it into cDNA to act as the sequencing template. The assay was immunoSEQ multiplex PCR, and TCRdb's table has in-frame clones only and misses some. The table shows 200,000 to 250,000 clones, with around 66% occurring only once. The sequence was collected from a human donor with alopecia areata. The specimen was CD4+ T cells sorted from blood, collected at week 4, from a patient treated with tofacitinib. The chain has TRBV29-1 and TRBJ2-6; D is unresolved. The CDR3 protein is CSVVSSGANVLTF. The CDR3 DNA sequence: TGCAGCGTTGTCTCCTCTGGGGCCAACGTCCTGACTTTC.